The T cell receptor (beta chain) described here comes from a study of CD8 T cells in ankylosing spondylitis. Study outcomes and limitations: Relatively scarce in peripheral blood, disease-linked clones were CD8+.

This clonotype appeared many times. Its specificity is unknown. The CDR3 has 11 amino acids. Trimming stripped 5 bases from V and 6 bases from J, with 5 bases between. Germline CDR1 reads SGHAT; CDR2 reads FQDESV (reference sequence). TCRdb re-called the 5' RACE reads with MiXCR, one entry per CDR3 protein. In the table there are 50,000 to 60,000 distinct CDR3 sequences, around 7.4% of which are singletons. The sample was blood, either unsorted or a sorted T cell fraction (not recorded which). The clonotype originates from a female donor with ankylosing spondylitis or in good health (not recorded which). This chain joins TRBV11-1 and TRBJ2-1; D is uncertain. The CDR3 protein is CASSDFNEQFF. As DNA, the CDR3 is TGTGCCAGCAGCGACTTCAATGAGCAGTTCTTC.